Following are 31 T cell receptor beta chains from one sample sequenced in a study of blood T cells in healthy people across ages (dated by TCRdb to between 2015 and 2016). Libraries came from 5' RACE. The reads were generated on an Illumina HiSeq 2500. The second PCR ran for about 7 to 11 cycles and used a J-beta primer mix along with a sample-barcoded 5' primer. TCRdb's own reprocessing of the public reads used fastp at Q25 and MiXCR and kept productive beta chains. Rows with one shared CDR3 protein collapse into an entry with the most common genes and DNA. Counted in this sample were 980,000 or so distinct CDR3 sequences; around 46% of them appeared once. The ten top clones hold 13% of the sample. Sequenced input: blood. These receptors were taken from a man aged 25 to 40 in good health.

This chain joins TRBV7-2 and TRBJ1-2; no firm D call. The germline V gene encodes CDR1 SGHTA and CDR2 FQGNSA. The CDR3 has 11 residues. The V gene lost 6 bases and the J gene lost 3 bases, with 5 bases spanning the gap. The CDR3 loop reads CASSIYYGYTF. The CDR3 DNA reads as TGTGCCAGCAGTATCTACTATGGCTACACCTTC.

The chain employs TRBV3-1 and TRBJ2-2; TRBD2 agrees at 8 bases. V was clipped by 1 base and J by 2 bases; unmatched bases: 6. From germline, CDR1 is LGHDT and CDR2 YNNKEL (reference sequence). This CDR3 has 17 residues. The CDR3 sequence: CASSQGSGGFNTGELFF. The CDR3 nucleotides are TGTGCCAGCAGCCAAGGCAGCGGGGGTTTCAACACCGGGGAGCTGTTTTTT. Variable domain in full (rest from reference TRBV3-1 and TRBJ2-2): DTAVSQTPKYLVTQMGNDKSIKCEQNLGHDTMYWYKQDSKKFLKIMFSYNNKELIINETVPNRFSPKSPDKAHLNLHINSLELGDSAVYFCASSQGSGGFNTGELFFGEGSRLTVL.

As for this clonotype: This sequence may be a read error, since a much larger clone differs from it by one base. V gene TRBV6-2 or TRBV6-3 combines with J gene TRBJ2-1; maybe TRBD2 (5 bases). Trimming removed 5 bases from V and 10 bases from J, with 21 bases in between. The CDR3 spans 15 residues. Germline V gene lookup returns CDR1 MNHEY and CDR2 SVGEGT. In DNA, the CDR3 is TGTGCCAGCAGTGACCGGCAGCTGGGGAGCTACGAGCAGTTCTTC. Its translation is CASSDRQLGSYEQFF.

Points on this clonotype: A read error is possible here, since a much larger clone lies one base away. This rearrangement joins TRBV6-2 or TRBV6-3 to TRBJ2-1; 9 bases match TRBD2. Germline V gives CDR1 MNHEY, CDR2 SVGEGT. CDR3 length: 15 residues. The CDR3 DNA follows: TGTGCCGGCAGCGCGGGGGGGAGCTCCTACAATGAGCAGTTCTTC. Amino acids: CAGSAGGSSYNEQFF.

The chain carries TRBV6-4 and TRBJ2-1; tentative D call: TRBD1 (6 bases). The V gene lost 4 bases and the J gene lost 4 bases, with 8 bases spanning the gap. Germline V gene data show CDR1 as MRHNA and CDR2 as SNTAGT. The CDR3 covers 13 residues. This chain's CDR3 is CASSADRYNEQFF. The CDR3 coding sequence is TGTGCCAGCAGTGCGGACAGATACAATGAGCAGTTCTTC.

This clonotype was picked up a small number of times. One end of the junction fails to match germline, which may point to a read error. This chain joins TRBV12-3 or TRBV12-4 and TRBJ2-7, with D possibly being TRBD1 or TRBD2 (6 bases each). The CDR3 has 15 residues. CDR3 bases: TGTGCCAGCAGTCCAACAGGGACTCGGTCCTGCGAGCAGTACTTC. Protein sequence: CASSPTGTRSCEQYF.

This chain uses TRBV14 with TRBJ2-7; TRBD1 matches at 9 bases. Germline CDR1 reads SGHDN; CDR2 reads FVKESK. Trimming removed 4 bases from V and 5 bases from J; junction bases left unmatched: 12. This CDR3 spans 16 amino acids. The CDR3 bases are TGTGCCAGCAGCCGGGAGAGTTCGGGACAGGGAGACGAGCAGTACTTC. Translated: CASSRESSGQGDEQYF.

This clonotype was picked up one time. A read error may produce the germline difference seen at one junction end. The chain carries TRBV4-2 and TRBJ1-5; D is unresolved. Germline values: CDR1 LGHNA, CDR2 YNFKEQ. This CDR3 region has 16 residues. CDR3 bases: TGTGCCAGCAGCCAAGAGGGTTCCGGAAGCAATCAGTCCCAGCATTTT. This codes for CASSQEGSGSNQSQHF.

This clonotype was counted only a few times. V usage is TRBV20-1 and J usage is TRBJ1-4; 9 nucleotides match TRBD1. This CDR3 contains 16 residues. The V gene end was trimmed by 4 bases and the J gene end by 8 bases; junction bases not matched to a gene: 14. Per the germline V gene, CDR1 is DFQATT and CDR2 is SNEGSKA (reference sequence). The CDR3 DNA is TGCAGTGCTACCGGGACAGGGATGGGGATTTCAGAAAAACTGTTTTTT. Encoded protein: CSATGTGMGISEKLFF.

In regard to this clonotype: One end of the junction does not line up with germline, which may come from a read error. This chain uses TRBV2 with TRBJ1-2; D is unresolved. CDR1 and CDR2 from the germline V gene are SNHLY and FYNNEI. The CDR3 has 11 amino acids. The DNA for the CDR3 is TGTGCCAGCAGTGACCGGCGTTCGGAGGGTTTC. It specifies CASSDRRSEGF.

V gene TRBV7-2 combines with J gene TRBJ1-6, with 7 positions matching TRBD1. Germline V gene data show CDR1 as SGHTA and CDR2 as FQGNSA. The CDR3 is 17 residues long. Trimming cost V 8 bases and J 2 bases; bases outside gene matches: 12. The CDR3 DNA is TGTGCCAGCGGCAACGGGGCAGGGGGAACCTATAATTCACCCCTCCACTTT. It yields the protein CASGNGAGGTYNSPLHF.

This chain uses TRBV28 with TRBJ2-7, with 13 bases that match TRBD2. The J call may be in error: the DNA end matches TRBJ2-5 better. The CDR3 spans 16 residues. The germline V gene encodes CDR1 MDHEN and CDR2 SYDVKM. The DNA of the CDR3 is TGTGCCAGCAGTTTAGCAACTAGCGGGGGGGCCAAGACCCAGTACTTC. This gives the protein CASSLATSGGAKTQYF.

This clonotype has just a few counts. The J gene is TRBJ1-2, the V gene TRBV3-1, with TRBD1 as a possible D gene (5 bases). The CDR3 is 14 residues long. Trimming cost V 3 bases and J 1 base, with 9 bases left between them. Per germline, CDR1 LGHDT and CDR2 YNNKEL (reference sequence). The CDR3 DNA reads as TGTGCCAGCAGCCATGGGACGGTTAACTATGGCTACACCTTC. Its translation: CASSHGTVNYGYTF.

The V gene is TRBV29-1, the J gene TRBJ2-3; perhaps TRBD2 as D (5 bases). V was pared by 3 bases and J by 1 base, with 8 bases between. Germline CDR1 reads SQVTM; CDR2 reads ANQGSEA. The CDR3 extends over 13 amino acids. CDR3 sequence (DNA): TGCAGCGTTGAGGACGGGGGCACAGATACGCAGTATTTT. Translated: CSVEDGGTDTQYF.

This chain's CDR3 is CASSFLATGGRETQYF. For the CDR3, the DNA is TGTGCCAGCAGTTTCCTGGCCACAGGGGGTCGTGAGACCCAGTACTTC. The rearrangement links TRBV28 to TRBJ2-5; TRBD1 matches at 8 bases. V shed 3 bases, J shed 5 bases, and the junction held 11 bases outside the gene matches. In germline, CDR1 is MDHEN, CDR2 SYDVKM. CDR3 length: 16 residues.

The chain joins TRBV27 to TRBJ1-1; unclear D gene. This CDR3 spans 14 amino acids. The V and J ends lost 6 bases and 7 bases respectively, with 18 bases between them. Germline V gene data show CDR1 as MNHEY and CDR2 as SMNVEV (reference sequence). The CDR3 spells CASREAPGPFEAFF. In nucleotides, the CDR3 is TGTGCCAGCAGAGAGGCCCCCGGGCCTTTTGAAGCTTTCTTT.

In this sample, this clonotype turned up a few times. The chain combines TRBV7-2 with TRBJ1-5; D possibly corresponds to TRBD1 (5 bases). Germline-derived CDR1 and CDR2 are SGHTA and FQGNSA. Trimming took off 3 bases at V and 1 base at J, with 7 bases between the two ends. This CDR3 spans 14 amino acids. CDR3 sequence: CASSLTASNQPQHF. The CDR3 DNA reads TGTGCCAGCAGCTTGACAGCAAGCAATCAGCCCCAGCATTTT.

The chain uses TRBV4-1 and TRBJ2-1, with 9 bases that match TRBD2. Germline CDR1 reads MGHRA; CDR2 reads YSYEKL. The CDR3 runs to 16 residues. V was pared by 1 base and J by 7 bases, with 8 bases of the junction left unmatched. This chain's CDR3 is CASSQGQRGAVNEQFF. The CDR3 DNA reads TGCGCCAGCAGCCAAGGCCAGCGGGGGGCCGTAAATGAGCAGTTCTTC.

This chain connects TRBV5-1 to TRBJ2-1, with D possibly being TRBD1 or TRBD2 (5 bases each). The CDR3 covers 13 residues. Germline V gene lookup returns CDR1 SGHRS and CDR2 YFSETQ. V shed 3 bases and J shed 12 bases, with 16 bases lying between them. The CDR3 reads CASSYTRGDWQFF. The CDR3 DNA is TGCGCCAGCAGCTACACAAGAGGGGATTGGCAGTTCTTC.

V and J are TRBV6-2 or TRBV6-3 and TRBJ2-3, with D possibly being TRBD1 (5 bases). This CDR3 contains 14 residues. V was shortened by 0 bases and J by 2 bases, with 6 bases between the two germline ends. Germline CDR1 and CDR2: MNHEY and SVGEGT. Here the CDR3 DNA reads TGTGCCAGCAGTTACTCGGACAACACAGATACGCAGTATTTT. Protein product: CASSYSDNTDTQYF.

CDR3 residues: CASSFIGQPQHF. In DNA form, the CDR3 reads TGTGCCAGCAGTTTTATAGGGCAGCCCCAGCATTTT. This rearrangement joins TRBV6-6 to TRBJ1-5, with D hard to call. V gave up 4 bases and J gave up 7 bases, with 8 bases separating them. The CDR3 has 12 residues. Germline V gene sequence: CDR1 MNHNY, CDR2 SVGAGI (reference sequence).

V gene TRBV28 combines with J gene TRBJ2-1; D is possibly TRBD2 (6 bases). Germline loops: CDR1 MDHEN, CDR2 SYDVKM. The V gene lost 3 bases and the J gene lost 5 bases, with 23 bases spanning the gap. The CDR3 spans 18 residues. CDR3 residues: CASSLLLTGGDPNNEQFF. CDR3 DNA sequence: TGTGCCAGCAGTTTGTTACTTACGGGCGGGGATCCCAACAATGAGCAGTTCTTC.

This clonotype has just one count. In DNA form, the CDR3 reads TGTGCCACCAGGGGGACAGGGGACTACAATGAGCAGTTCTTC. Amino acid sequence: CATRGTGDYNEQFF. The gene calls are TRBV24-1 and TRBJ2-1, with 10 bases fitting TRBD1. V trimming: 7 bases; J trimming: 3 bases; junction bases outside the gene matches: 2. CDR1 is KGHDR, CDR2 SFDVKD, per germline. The CDR3 runs to 14 residues.

CDR3 nucleotides: TGTGCCAGCAGCCAAGGACTAGCGGGGCTCAATGAGCAGTTCTTC. It yields the protein CASSQGLAGLNEQFF. V gene TRBV3-1 combines with J gene TRBJ2-1, with 11 bases that match TRBD2. The CDR3 has 15 amino acids. Germline CDR1 LGHDT, CDR2 YNNKEL (reference sequence). V lost 1 base to trimming and J lost 6 bases; unmatched junction nucleotides: 2.

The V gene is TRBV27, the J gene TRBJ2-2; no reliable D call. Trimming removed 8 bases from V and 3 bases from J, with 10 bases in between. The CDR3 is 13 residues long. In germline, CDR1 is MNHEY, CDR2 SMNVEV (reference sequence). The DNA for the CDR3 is TGTGCCAGCGGAAAGGGTGACACCGGGGAGCTGTTTTTT. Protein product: CASGKGDTGELFF.

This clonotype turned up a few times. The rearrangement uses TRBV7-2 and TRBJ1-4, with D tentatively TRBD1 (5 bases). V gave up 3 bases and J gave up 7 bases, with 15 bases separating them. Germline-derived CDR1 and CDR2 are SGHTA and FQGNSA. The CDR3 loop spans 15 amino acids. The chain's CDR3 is CASSFGTQRGEKLFF. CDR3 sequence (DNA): TGTGCCAGCAGCTTTGGGACCCAAAGGGGTGAAAAACTGTTTTTT.

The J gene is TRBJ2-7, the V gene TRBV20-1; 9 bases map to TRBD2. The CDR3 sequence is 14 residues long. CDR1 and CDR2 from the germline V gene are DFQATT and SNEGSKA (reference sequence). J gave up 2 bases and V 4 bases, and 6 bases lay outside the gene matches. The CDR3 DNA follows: TGCAGTGCTAAAGCGGGGGGTTTAACCTACGAGCAGTACTTC. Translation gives CSAKAGGLTYEQYF.

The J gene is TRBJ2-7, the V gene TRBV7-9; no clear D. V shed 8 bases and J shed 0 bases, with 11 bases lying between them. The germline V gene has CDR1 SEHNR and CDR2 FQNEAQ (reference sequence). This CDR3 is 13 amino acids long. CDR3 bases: TGTGCCAGCGGCCAAAGGAGCTCCTACGAGCAGTACTTC. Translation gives CASGQRSSYEQYF.

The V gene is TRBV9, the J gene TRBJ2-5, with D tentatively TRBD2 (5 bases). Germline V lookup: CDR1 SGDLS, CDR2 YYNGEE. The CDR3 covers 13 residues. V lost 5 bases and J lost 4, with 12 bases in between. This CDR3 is CASSRAERETQYF. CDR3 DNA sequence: TGTGCCAGCAGTCGAGCGGAAAGAGAGACCCAGTACTTC.

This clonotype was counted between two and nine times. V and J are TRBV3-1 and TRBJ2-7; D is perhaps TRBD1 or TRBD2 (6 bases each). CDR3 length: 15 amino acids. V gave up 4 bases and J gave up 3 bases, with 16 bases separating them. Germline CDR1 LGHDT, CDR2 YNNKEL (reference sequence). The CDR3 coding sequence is TGTGCCAGCAGCCCCCTTCCGGGGGCCTTCTACGAGCAGTACTTC. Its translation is CASSPLPGAFYEQYF.

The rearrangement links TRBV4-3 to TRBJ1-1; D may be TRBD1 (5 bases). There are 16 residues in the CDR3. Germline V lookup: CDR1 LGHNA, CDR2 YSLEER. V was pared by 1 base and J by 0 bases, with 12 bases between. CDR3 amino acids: CASSQGGEGVNTEAFF. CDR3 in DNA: TGCGCCAGCAGCCAAGGGGGGGAGGGAGTGAACACTGAAGCTTTCTTT.